One and the same sample provided the 4 T cell receptor beta chains below, sequenced in a study of T-cell reconstitution after alpha-beta-depleted transplantation in children. Which antigens these TCRs recognize remains unknown. TCRbeta library preparation incorporated unique molecular identifiers. TCRdb reprocessed the PCR reads with MiXCR, giving one entry per CDR3 protein. The sample contains a few hundred thousand distinct CDR3 sequences, around 7.3% of which appear only once. Broader study findings: Newly produced T cells mostly accounted for T-cell counts and diversity one year post-transplant.

This material consisted of peripheral blood, taken 360 days after TCRalphabeta/CD19-depleted stem cell transplant. Every receptor here comes from a female patient between 2 and 10 years old who had a stem cell transplant for Fanconi anemia, so the T cells may come from the graft donor.

The table lists this clonotype with many counts. The V gene is TRBV20-1, the J gene TRBJ1-3, with 7 bases fitting TRBD1. The germline V gene encodes CDR1 DFQATT and CDR2 SNEGSKA (reference sequence). V lost 0 bases to trimming and J lost 4 bases; unmatched junction nucleotides: 3. The CDR3 contains 14 residues. The CDR3 reads CSARDAGGGNTIYF. CDR3 sequence (DNA): TGCAGTGCTAGAGATGCAGGGGGAGGAAACACCATATATTTT.

In this sample, this clonotype turned up many times. The chain employs TRBV7-9 and TRBJ2-6; 9 bases map to TRBD1. Looked up from germline, CDR1 is SEHNR and CDR2 is FQNEAQ (reference sequence). CDR3 length: 20 residues. The junction had 13 bases not matched to a gene; V was cut back by 4 bases and J by 0 bases. The CDR3: CASSSLRTGQGSSGANVLTF. CDR3 DNA: TGTGCCAGCAGCTCCCTGAGGACGGGACAGGGTAGCTCTGGGGCCAACGTCCTGACTTTC.

The chain links TRBV9 to TRBJ1-3; D not certain. The CDR3 is 16 amino acids. The germline V gene encodes CDR1 SGDLS and CDR2 YYNGEE. Trimming took off 6 bases at V and 0 bases at J, with 16 bases between the two ends. The DNA of the CDR3 is TGTGCCAGCACTAGCCCATGGGGTGACTCTGGAAACACCATATATTTT. Amino acid sequence: CASTSPWGDSGNTIYF.

This clonotype was picked up many times. The rearrangement uses TRBV20-1 and TRBJ2-2; D ambiguous. Germline CDR1 reads DFQATT; CDR2 reads SNEGSKA (reference sequence). The CDR3 extends over 12 amino acids. Between the trimmed V and J ends, which lost 7 bases and 2 bases, there was a span of 8 bases. CDR3: CSVCKNTGELFF. CDR3 bases: TGCAGTGTTTGTAAAAACACCGGGGAGCTGTTTTTT.